Shown below are 5 T cell receptor beta chains from a single sample sequenced in a study of blood T cell repertoires in COVID-19. Assay: immunoSEQ multiplex PCR; the TCRdb copy retains only in-frame clones and omits some. The table shows about 240,000 clones, with about 82% occurring only once. The sample comprised peripheral blood. The source is a man aged 45 to 65 with COVID-19, enrolled during active disease.

J is TRBJ2-1 and V is TRBV5-5; 8 bases align to TRBD2. V lost 4 bases to trimming and J lost 13 bases; unmatched junction nucleotides: 10. The CDR3 is 13 amino acids. Germline V gene sequence: CDR1 SGHKS, CDR2 YYEKEE (reference sequence). The CDR3 bases are TGTGCCAGCAGCCCGCCCGGGGGGGCGGAACAGTTCTTC. Translation: CASSPPGGAEQFF.

This chain connects TRBV30 to TRBJ1-4, with D unresolved. Trimming took 0 bases from V and 3 from J, leaving 5 bases between them. Germline V gene lookup returns CDR1 GTSNPN and CDR2 SVGIG (reference sequence). The CDR3 covers 13 residues. The CDR3 DNA follows: TGTGCCTGGAGTGTGGCAGCTAATGAAAAACTGTTTTTT. Protein: CAWSVAANEKLFF.

The genes are TRBV5-1 and TRBJ2-7; 9 bases agree with TRBD1. The length of the CDR3 is 15 residues. V was clipped by 0 bases and J by 6 bases; unmatched bases: 7. Germline V gives CDR1 SGHRS, CDR2 YFSETQ. CDR3 sequence (DNA): TGCGCCAGCAGCTTGGGGGGGACAGGGAACATCGAGCAGTACTTC. Protein product: CASSLGGTGNIEQYF.

The chain is built from TRBV6-1 and TRBJ2-1; 9 bases line up with TRBD2. CDR1 is MNHNS, CDR2 SASEGT, per germline. The CDR3 has 13 residues. The J segment lost 10 bases and the V segment lost 3 bases, leaving 4 bases of the junction unmatched. CDR3 residues: CASSETSGHEQFF. The CDR3 DNA sequence: TGTGCCAGCAGTGAGACTAGCGGACACGAGCAGTTCTTC.

Here the CDR3 DNA reads TGTGCCAGCAGCTTCGACAGCGCCAACACCTTCTATGGCTACACCTTC. It yields the protein CASSFDSANTFYGYTF. The chain employs TRBV7-2 and TRBJ1-2, with a weak D call TRBD1 (5 bases). The germline V gene encodes CDR1 SGHTA and CDR2 FQGNSA. Trimming stripped 3 bases from V and 4 bases from J, with 18 bases between. This CDR3 contains 16 residues.